This T cell receptor beta chain comes out of a study of T cell repertoires in aging, cancer and after chemotherapy. Study-wide background: Donors were grouped into six age bands spanning 30 or younger through 70 or older. Regarding the study as a whole: Healthy donors lost TCR diversity with age mainly through richness, cancer patients through richness and evenness. Compared with age-matched healthy donors, untreated hematological or solid cancer patients showed higher blood TCR clonality.

A mixed TRB-A/B primer pool amplified rearranged TRB by multiplex touch-down PCR. TCRdb reanalysed the multiplex PCR reads using MiXCR and keeps one entry per CDR3 protein. The sample has 13,000 or so distinct CDR3 sequences, roughly 26% seen once. Germline values: CDR1 SGHDT, CDR2 YYEEEE. This CDR3 has 13 residues. The V gene lost 0 bases and the J gene lost 4 bases, with 8 bases spanning the gap. TCR beta rearrangements were amplified from peripheral blood genomic DNA. This clonotype has a single count. Its specificity is not known. The sequenced sample was blood. The chain combines TRBV5-6 with TRBJ2-7, with D possibly TRBD2 on 5 matching bases. The sequence came from a human donor in good health. The CDR3 DNA reads TGTGCCAGCAGCTTGGCGGGAACATACGAGCAGTACGTC. Its protein is CASSLAGTYEQYV.